The table lists the clone carrying this T cell receptor (beta chain) with many counts. Its antigen is unidentified. Germline CDR1 and CDR2: DFQATT and SNEGSKA (reference sequence). The CDR3 has 15 amino acids. The ends lost 6 bases at V and 2 bases at J; junction bases unmatched: 11. Researchers prepared the TCRbeta library using unique molecular identifiers, the study reports. TCRdb re-derived calls from the PCR reads in MiXCR, one entry per CDR3 protein. This repertoire shows 200,000 to 250,000 distinct CDR3 sequences, approximately 11% found once; its top ten account for 28%. This specimen belongs to a study of T-cell reconstitution after alpha-beta-depleted transplantation in children. Study-wide findings and caveats: Counts and diversity of T cells one year after transplant came mostly from newly produced T cells. Approximately two months post-transplant, alpha-beta T cells reportedly originated from several hundred expanded graft clones.

This sequence was found in a child under two years old with acute myeloid leukemia, due to receive a stem cell transplant. Source: PBMCs, taken before TCRalphabeta/CD19-depleted stem cell transplant. This rearrangement joins TRBV20-1 to TRBJ2-3, with 7 bases aligning to TRBD2. CDR3 region: CSATAGDTPTDTQYF. The CDR3 DNA reads as TGCAGTGCCACCGCGGGGGATACACCCACAGATACGCAGTATTTT.